The 31 T cell receptor beta chains given below trace back to one sample, sequenced in a study of T cell changes during pregnancy in multiple sclerosis. TCRdb keeps only in-frame clones here, not all; method: immunoSEQ multiplex PCR. This sample has roughly 58,000 clones, with about 92% found just once. Source: CD8+ T cells from peripheral blood mononuclear cells, taken before pregnancy. These receptors were obtained from a female donor with multiple sclerosis, enrolled in a pregnancy study.

The chain couples TRBV2 to TRBJ2-2; D is perhaps TRBD2 (5 bases). The V end was cut by 8 bases, the J end by 6 bases, with 16 bases between. Germline assignment: CDR1 SNHLY and CDR2 FYNNEI. The CDR3 runs 14 residues. CDR3 coding DNA: TGTGCCAGCCTCCCATCTCGGGGAGCCGGGGAGCTGTTTTTT. Protein product: CASLPSRGAGELFF.

This clone was found once. The chain links TRBV5-1 to TRBJ2-7, with D maybe TRBD1 (6 bases). Between the trimmed V and J ends, which lost 0 bases and 7 bases, there was a span of 14 bases. This CDR3 is built from 14 residues. Per germline, CDR1 SGHRS and CDR2 YFSETQ. The CDR3 region has the DNA TGCGCCAGCAGCTTGGGTCAGGGGTCGGGTGAGCAGTACTTC. Its protein is CASSLGQGSGEQYF.

The rearrangement links TRBV15 to TRBJ2-7, with TRBD1 matching 8 bases. This CDR3 is 15 amino acids long. Germline V gene sequence: CDR1 LNHNV, CDR2 YYDKDF (reference sequence). Trimming at V came to 3 bases and at J to 5 bases, leaving 9 bases not matched to a gene. CDR3 protein: CATSSPGTGNHEQYF. The CDR3 nucleotides read TGTGCCACCAGCAGCCCCGGGACAGGTAACCACGAGCAGTACTTC.

This clone came up once. This chain connects TRBV7-9 to TRBJ1-1; D uncertain. The germline CDR1 and CDR2 sequences are SEHNR and FQNEAQ (reference sequence). There are 16 residues in the CDR3. V lost 5 bases to trimming and J lost 0 bases, with 16 bases between them. The CDR3 region is CASSRVQHSLNTEAFF. CDR3 DNA sequence: TGTGCCAGCAGCCGAGTACAACACAGCTTGAACACTGAAGCTTTCTTT.

The V call is TRBV4-2, the J call TRBJ2-7; D uncertain. The germline V and J ends were trimmed by 5 bases and 5 bases, with 16 bases remaining between them. Germline values: CDR1 LGHNA, CDR2 YNFKEQ. This CDR3 spans 14 amino acids. The CDR3: CASSLVAGSNEQYF. Written as DNA, the CDR3 is TGTGCCAGCAGCTTGGTGGCAGGATCAAACGAGCAGTACTTC.

V is TRBV19 and J is TRBJ1-4; D is unclear. The CDR3 totals 14 residues. The germline V gene encodes CDR1 LNHDA and CDR2 SQIVND (reference sequence). The V and J ends lost 3 bases and 8 bases respectively, with 13 bases between them. In DNA, the CDR3 is TGTGCCAGTAGTATGTTCCTCTGGGCCGAAAAACTGTTTTTT. Encoded protein: CASSMFLWAEKLFF.

This chain connects TRBV19 to TRBJ2-3, with 8 bases lining up with TRBD2. The CDR3 runs to 19 residues. Per germline, CDR1 LNHDA and CDR2 SQIVND (reference sequence). With V trimmed by 1 base and J by 0 bases, 12 bases remained unmatched. The CDR3 coding sequence is TGTGCCAGTAGTATAGGGGGGCCCCGCGGGGGGATTAGCACAGATACGCAGTATTTT. Its translation is CASSIGGPRGGISTDTQYF.

The genes are TRBV15 and TRBJ1-1; possibly TRBD1 for D (6 bases). Trimming removed 0 bases at V and 7 bases at J, with 18 bases between. The CDR3 is 16 residues long. Germline loops: CDR1 LNHNV, CDR2 YYDKDF (reference sequence). CDR3 loop: CATSRDTVTGPLEAFF. In DNA, the CDR3 is TGTGCCACCAGCAGAGATACGGTAACAGGGCCGCTTGAAGCTTTCTTT.

This chain links TRBV4-1 with TRBJ2-1; no firm D call. From germline, CDR1 is MGHRA and CDR2 YSYEKL. This CDR3 is built from 13 residues. Trimming removed 2 bases at V and 7 bases at J, with 9 bases between. CDR3 residues: CASSQSTVNEQFF. The CDR3 bases are TGCGCCAGCAGCCAATCCACGGTAAATGAGCAGTTCTTC.

This clone has only one observation. The chain employs TRBV7-8 and TRBJ2-3; 14 bases map to TRBD2. Germline trimming cut 3 bases from V and 1 base from J; bases unmatched to any gene: 0. The CDR3 spans 16 residues. CDR1 SGHVS and CDR2 FQNEAQ come from the germline V gene. The CDR3 loop reads CASSLGLAGGTDTQYF. The CDR3 region has the DNA TGTGCCAGCAGCTTGGGACTAGCGGGGGGCACAGATACGCAGTATTTT.

This chain uses TRBV13 with TRBJ2-2; a weak D match, TRBD1 (6 bases). The CDR3 covers 13 residues. Germline CDR1 is PRHDT and CDR2 is FYEKMQ (reference sequence). V lost 6 bases and J 9 bases, leaving 14 bases between the germline ends. In nucleotides, the CDR3 is TGTGCCAGCAGGTCCGCCAGGGGCCGGGAGCTGTTTTTT. As protein: CASRSARGRELFF.

V is TRBV4-2 and J is TRBJ1-2, with TRBD1 identical over 8 bases. This CDR3 comprises 14 residues. With 1 base clipped from V and 7 bases from J, the junction kept 5 bases outside the gene matches. In germline, CDR1 is LGHNA, CDR2 YNFKEQ. The CDR3 sequence: CASSQAGGESGYTF. The CDR3 bases are TGTGCCAGCAGCCAAGCAGGGGGCGAGAGTGGCTACACCTTC.

This chain joins TRBV11-2 and TRBJ2-7; a possible D gene is TRBD1 (6 bases). This CDR3 has 13 amino acids. Trimming shortened V by 3 bases and J by 7 bases, and 13 bases separated the two germline ends. Germline V gives CDR1 SGHAT, CDR2 FQNNGV. CDR3 bases: TGTGCCAGCAGCTTGAGGACAGCTTCGGAGCAGTACTTC. Its translation is CASSLRTASEQYF.

The J gene is TRBJ2-1, the V gene TRBV6-4; TRBD2 is a possible D gene (6 bases). Looked up from germline, CDR1 is MRHNA and CDR2 is SNTAGT. The CDR3 contains 15 residues. V gave up 9 bases and J gave up 4 bases, with 19 bases separating them. The CDR3 coding sequence is TGTGCCAGACCCCAGGCTCGGGCGGGGTACAATGAGCAGTTCTTC. Its translation is CARPQARAGYNEQFF.

This chain uses TRBV4-1 with TRBJ2-5, with a tentative D call TRBD1 (5 bases). The CDR3 extends over 14 amino acids. Germline V gene lookup returns CDR1 MGHRA and CDR2 YSYEKL. V was cut by 1 base and J by 4 bases, with 10 bases left in between. The CDR3 here is CASSQVLRGETQYF. In DNA form, the CDR3 reads TGCGCCAGCAGCCAAGTCTTAAGGGGAGAGACCCAGTACTTC.

The chain carries TRBV27 and TRBJ1-1; possibly TRBD1 for D (6 bases). Germline V gene lookup returns CDR1 MNHEY and CDR2 SMNVEV (reference sequence). The ends were cut back, 5 bases at V and 0 bases at J, with 16 bases in the middle. The CDR3 totals 16 residues. CDR3 amino acids: CASSTQGAGMNTEAFF. The CDR3, as DNA: TGTGCCAGCAGTACACAGGGAGCTGGGATGAACACTGAAGCTTTCTTT.

The genes are TRBV25-1 and TRBJ1-2; the match to TRBD1 covers 7 bases. With V trimmed by 0 bases and J by 8 bases, 6 bases remained unmatched. This CDR3 comprises 14 residues. Germline-derived CDR1 and CDR2 are MGHDK and SYGVNS. The CDR3 DNA is TGTGCCAGCAGTGAATATTTTACAGGGGAGGGCTACACCTTC. It translates to CASSEYFTGEGYTF.

This chain joins TRBV9 and TRBJ1-2, with no clear D. The V and J ends lost 4 bases and 12 bases respectively, with 4 bases between them. CDR3 size: 8 residues. Germline V lookup: CDR1 SGDLS, CDR2 YYNGEE. The CDR3 bases are TGTGCCAGCAGCCTAAACACCTTC. Translation gives CASSLNTF.

V is TRBV7-8 and J is TRBJ1-1; D may be TRBD1 (6 bases). Germline V gives CDR1 SGHVS, CDR2 FQNEAQ. V was shortened by 4 bases and J by 1 base, with 22 bases between the two germline ends. The CDR3 has 18 residues. The CDR3 nucleotides read TGTGCCAGCAGCTCCGGCCCCGAAAGACAGGAGAAGAACACTGAAGCTTTCTTT. This translates into CASSSGPERQEKNTEAFF.

V usage is TRBV5-5 and J usage is TRBJ2-3, with 9 nucleotides matching TRBD1. This CDR3 has 17 amino acids. Losses at the gene ends were 3 bases for V and 3 bases for J; bases not matched to a gene: 11. The germline V gene encodes CDR1 SGHKS and CDR2 YYEKEE (reference sequence). CDR3 amino acids: CASSSGQGSFRTDTQYF. CDR3 DNA sequence: TGTGCCAGCAGCTCCGGACAGGGGAGTTTTAGGACAGATACGCAGTATTTT.

The chain uses TRBV13 and TRBJ1-2; D is unresolved. Trimming shortened V by 5 bases and J by 7 bases, and 8 bases separated the two germline ends. The CDR3 length is 11 residues. Germline V gives CDR1 PRHDT, CDR2 FYEKMQ (reference sequence). The DNA of the CDR3 is TGTGCCAGCAGCCGGGGAAGTGGCTACACCTTC. Its protein product is CASSRGSGYTF.

The chain uses TRBV7-8 and TRBJ1-1; possibly TRBD1 for D (5 bases). V gave up 5 bases and J gave up 1 base, with 14 bases separating them. Germline CDR1 is SGHVS and CDR2 is FQNEAQ. This CDR3 region has 15 residues. The CDR3 sequence: CASSKGVIANTEAFF. The DNA of the CDR3 is TGTGCCAGCAGCAAAGGGGTAATAGCGAACACTGAAGCTTTCTTT. Supplemented by reference TRBV7-8 and TRBJ1-1, the full variable domain reads GAGVSQSPRYKVAKRGQDVALRCDPISGHVSLFWYQQALGQGPEFLTYFQNEAQLDKSGLPSDRFFAERPEGSVSTLKIQRTQQEDSAVYLCASSKGVIANTEAFFGQGTRLTVV.

The V and J genes are TRBV19 and TRBJ2-1; 11 nucleotides agree with TRBD2. CDR3 length equals 14 residues. Germline CDR1 and CDR2: LNHDA and SQIVND (reference sequence). With 3 bases clipped from V and 5 bases from J, the junction kept 0 bases outside the gene matches. CDR3 sequence (DNA): TGTGCCAGTAGTATGGGACTAGCGGACAATGAGCAGTTCTTC. Its translation is CASSMGLADNEQFF.

The V gene is TRBV29-1, the J gene TRBJ1-2; 10 bases fit TRBD1. Germline assignment: CDR1 SQVTM and CDR2 ANQGSEA. The CDR3 sequence is 15 residues long. Trimming cost V 6 bases and J 5 bases; bases outside gene matches: 12. CDR3 in amino acids: CSVHISGTGEYGYTF. The CDR3 region has the DNA TGCAGCGTCCATATATCAGGGACAGGGGAATATGGCTACACCTTC.

In this sample, this clone turned up once. This chain joins TRBV7-8 and TRBJ1-1; possible D gene TRBD1, 6 bases. Germline values: CDR1 SGHVS, CDR2 FQNEAQ. The CDR3 has 17 residues. Trimming cost V 0 bases and J 1 base, with 15 bases left between them. The CDR3 nucleotides read TGTGCCAGCAGCTTAGCGGGGGCAGGGGCTGGGAACACTGAAGCTTTCTTT. It is translated as CASSLAGAGAGNTEAFF.

The rearrangement uses TRBV29-1 and TRBJ1-2, with TRBD1 matching 8 bases. The CDR3 extends over 13 amino acids. Germline V gene sequence: CDR1 SQVTM, CDR2 ANQGSEA. V was clipped by 7 bases and J by 4 bases; unmatched bases: 8. The CDR3 is CSAAGDRTYGYTF. CDR3 DNA sequence: TGCAGCGCCGCTGGGGACAGGACCTATGGCTACACCTTC.

The chain combines TRBV5-6 with TRBJ2-5; the D is unclear. The V end lost 0 bases, the J end lost 6 bases, and 12 bases lay between the germline ends. The CDR3 consists of 14 residues. The germline CDR1 and CDR2 sequences are SGHDT and YYEEEE. CDR3 coding DNA: TGTGCCAGCAGCTTGGTATCTAGTCGGCAGACCCAGTACTTC. Translated, it gives CASSLVSSRQTQYF. The complete variable domain, with remaining parts taken from reference TRBV5-6 and TRBJ2-5, reads DAGVTQSPTHLIKTRGQQVTLRCSPKSGHDTVSWYQQALGQGPQFIFQYYEEEERQRGNFPDRFSGHQFPNYSSELNVNALLLGDSALYLCASSLVSSRQTQYFGPGTRLLVL.

The rearrangement joins TRBV14 to TRBJ2-7; 9 nucleotides align to TRBD1. This CDR3 region has 15 residues. The germline gives CDR1 SGHDN, CDR2 FVKESK. Losses at the gene ends were 4 bases for V and 4 bases for J; bases not matched to a gene: 8. CDR3 amino acids: CASSPTGGIFYEQYF. The CDR3 DNA sequence: TGTGCCAGCAGCCCGACAGGGGGAATTTTTTACGAGCAGTACTTC.

The chain has TRBV9 and TRBJ1-2, with 12 bases lining up with TRBD1. V trimming: 2 bases; J trimming: 4 bases; junction bases outside the gene matches: 6. Germline loops: CDR1 SGDLS, CDR2 YYNGEE. The CDR3 runs to 16 residues. CDR3 loop: CASSVPGTGGAYGYTF. CDR3 in DNA: TGTGCCAGCAGCGTTCCTGGGACAGGGGGCGCCTATGGCTACACCTTC.

This clone was counted a few times. The rearrangement uses TRBV9 and TRBJ1-5; the match to TRBD1 covers 7 bases. Germline CDR1 reads SGDLS; CDR2 reads YYNGEE. The CDR3 is made up of 15 amino acids. The ends lost 3 bases at V and 6 bases at J; junction bases unmatched: 9. CDR3 in amino acids: CASSAQAGDSQPQHF. CDR3 in DNA: TGTGCCAGCAGCGCCCAAGCAGGGGACAGTCAGCCCCAGCATTTT.

The V call is TRBV2, the J call TRBJ2-1, with 12 bases lining up with TRBD2. Germline V CDR1 and CDR2: SNHLY, FYNNEI. The CDR3 runs 17 residues. V trimming: 7 bases; J trimming: 7 bases; junction bases outside the gene matches: 14. The CDR3 spells CASNILAGGTVENEQFF. In DNA form, the CDR3 reads TGTGCCAGCAATATCCTAGCGGGGGGGACCGTCGAGAATGAGCAGTTCTTC. Full variable domain (rest looked up from reference TRBV2 and TRBJ2-1): EPEVTQTPSHQVTQMGQEVILRCVPISNHLYFYWYRQILGQKVEFLVSFYNNEISEKSEIFDDQFSVERPDGSNFTLKIRSTKLEDSAMYFCASNILAGGTVENEQFFGPGTRLTVL.